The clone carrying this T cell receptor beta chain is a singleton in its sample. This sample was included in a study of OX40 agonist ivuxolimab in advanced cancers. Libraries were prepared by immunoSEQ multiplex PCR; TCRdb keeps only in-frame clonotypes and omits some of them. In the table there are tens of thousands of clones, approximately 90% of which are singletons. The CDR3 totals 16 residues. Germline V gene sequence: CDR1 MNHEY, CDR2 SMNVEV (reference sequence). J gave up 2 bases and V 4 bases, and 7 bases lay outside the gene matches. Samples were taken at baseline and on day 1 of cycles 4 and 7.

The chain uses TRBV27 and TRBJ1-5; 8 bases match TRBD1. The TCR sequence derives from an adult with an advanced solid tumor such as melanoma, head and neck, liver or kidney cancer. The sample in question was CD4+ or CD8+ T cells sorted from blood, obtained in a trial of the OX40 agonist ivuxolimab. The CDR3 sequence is CASSSRQGRGNQPQHF. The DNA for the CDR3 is TGTGCCAGCAGTTCCCGACAGGGGCGGGGCAATCAGCCCCAGCATTTT.